The 5 T cell receptor beta chains below were found in one sample sequenced in a study of vaccination effects on CD4 cells after COVID-19. Generated by immunoSEQ multiplex PCR, the TCRdb table keeps only in-frame clones and is missing some. The profile shows 25,000 to 35,000 clones, roughly 80% of them singletons. Within the ViraFEST assay, antigen-specific CD4+ T cells underwent expansion with viral peptide pools prior to sequencing. It was after 10 days of culture that CD4+ T cells were isolated. The cohort was immunized with two doses of either the BNT162b2 or mRNA-1273 vaccine. These receptors' antigens are unknown. Specimen: CD4+ T cells from PBMCs cultured with SARS-CoV-2 spike peptides, collected after COVID-19 vaccination. Every receptor here comes from a human donor who received a COVID-19 vaccine. Some clones in this sample may be carry-over from other donors' samples.

V usage is TRBV6-5 and J usage is TRBJ1-5; 7 bases line up with TRBD1. Unmatched junction bases numbered 3, after V lost 5 bases and J lost 5 bases. The CDR3 contains 13 residues. Germline lookup yields CDR1 MNHEY and CDR2 SVGAGI. The CDR3 DNA is TGTGCCAGCAGTAGGGGGCCTGATCAGCCCCAGCATTTT. Encoded protein: CASSRGPDQPQHF.

The chain is built from TRBV19 and TRBJ1-2, with D tentatively TRBD1 (5 bases). Germline CDR1 and CDR2: LNHDA and SQIVND (reference sequence). The CDR3 has 13 amino acids. V gave up 8 bases and J gave up 3 bases, with 13 bases separating them. The CDR3 region is CASGDRLYYGYTF. In DNA form, the CDR3 reads TGTGCCAGTGGGGACCGCCTATACTATGGCTACACCTTC.

J is TRBJ2-3 and V is TRBV19; tentatively, D is TRBD1 (5 bases). In germline, CDR1 is LNHDA, CDR2 SQIVND (reference sequence). V was clipped by 2 bases and J by 0 bases, with 12 bases between them. The CDR3 extends over 16 amino acids. The CDR3 region is CASSIRGGTSTDTQYF. CDR3 bases: TGTGCCAGTAGTATAAGGGGCGGTACTAGCACAGATACGCAGTATTTT.

The genes are TRBV5-6 and TRBJ1-6, with D possibly TRBD1 on 5 matching bases. CDR3 length: 15 amino acids. Germline V gene data show CDR1 as SGHDT and CDR2 as YYEEEE. With 2 bases removed from V and 7 bases from J, the gap between germline ends came to 13 bases. CDR3 protein: CASSFRSQGNSPLHF. CDR3 in DNA: TGTGCCAGCAGCTTCAGGAGCCAGGGCAATTCACCCCTCCACTTT.

The rearrangement joins TRBV29-1 to TRBJ2-5, with 9 nucleotides matching TRBD1. CDR1 is SQVTM and CDR2 is ANQGSEA in the germline V gene. The ends lost 3 bases at V and 2 bases at J; junction bases unmatched: 10. This CDR3 is built from 16 residues. The DNA for the CDR3 is TGCAGCGTTGACAGTAACAGGGGGCGGCGGCAAGAGACCCAGTACTTC. Its protein product is CSVDSNRGRRQETQYF. Variable domain in full (rest from reference TRBV29-1 and TRBJ2-5): SAVISQKPSRDICQRGTSLTIQCQVDSQVTMMFWYRQQPGQSLTLIATANQGSEATYESGFVIDKFPISRPNLTFSTLTVSNMSPEDSSIYLCSVDSNRGRRQETQYFGPGTRLLVL.